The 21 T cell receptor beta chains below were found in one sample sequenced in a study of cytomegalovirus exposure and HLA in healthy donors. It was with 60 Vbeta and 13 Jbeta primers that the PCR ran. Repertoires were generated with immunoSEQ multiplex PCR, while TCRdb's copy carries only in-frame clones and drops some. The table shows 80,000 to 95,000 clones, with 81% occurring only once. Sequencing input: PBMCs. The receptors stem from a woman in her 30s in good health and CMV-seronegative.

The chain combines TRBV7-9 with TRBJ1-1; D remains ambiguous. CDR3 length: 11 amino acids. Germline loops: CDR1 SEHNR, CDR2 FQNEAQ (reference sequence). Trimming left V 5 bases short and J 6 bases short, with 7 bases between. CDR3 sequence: CASSQIAEAFF. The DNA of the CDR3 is TGTGCCAGCAGCCAGATCGCTGAAGCTTTCTTT.

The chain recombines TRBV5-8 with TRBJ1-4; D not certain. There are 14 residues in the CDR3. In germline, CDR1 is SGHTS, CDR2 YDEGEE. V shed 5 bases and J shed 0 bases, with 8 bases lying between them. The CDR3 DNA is TGTGCCAGCAGGTGGAGTGCAACTAATGAAAAACTGTTTTTT. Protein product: CASRWSATNEKLFF.

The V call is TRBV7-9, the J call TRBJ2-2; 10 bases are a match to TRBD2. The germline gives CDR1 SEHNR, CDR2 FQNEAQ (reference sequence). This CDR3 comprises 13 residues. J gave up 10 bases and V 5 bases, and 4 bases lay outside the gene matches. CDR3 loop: CASSLGLAEELFF. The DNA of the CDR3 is TGTGCCAGCAGCCTCGGACTAGCGGAGGAGCTGTTTTTT.

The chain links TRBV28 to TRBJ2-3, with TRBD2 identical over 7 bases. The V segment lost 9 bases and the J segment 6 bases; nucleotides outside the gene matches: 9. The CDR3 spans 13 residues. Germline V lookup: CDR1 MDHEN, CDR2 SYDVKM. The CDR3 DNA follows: TGTGCCAGTGCGGGAGTCCCGGGGGATACGCAGTATTTT. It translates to CASAGVPGDTQYF.

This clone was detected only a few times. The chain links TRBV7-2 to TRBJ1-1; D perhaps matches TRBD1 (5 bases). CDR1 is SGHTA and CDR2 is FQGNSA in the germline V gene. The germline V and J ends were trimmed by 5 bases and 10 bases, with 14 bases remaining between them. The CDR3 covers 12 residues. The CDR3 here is CASSMGGGSAFF. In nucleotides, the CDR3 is TGTGCCAGCAGCATGGGGGGGGGTTCAGCTTTCTTT.

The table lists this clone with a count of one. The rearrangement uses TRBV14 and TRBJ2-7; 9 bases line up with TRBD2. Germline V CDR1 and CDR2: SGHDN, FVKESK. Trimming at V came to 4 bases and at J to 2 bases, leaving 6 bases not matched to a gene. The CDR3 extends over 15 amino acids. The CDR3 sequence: CASSRGTSTPYEQYF. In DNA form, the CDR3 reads TGTGCCAGCAGCCGGGGGACTAGCACCCCCTACGAGCAGTACTTC.

CDR3 amino acids: CASSPASRGASGELFF. The CDR3 DNA sequence: TGTGCCAGCAGTCCCGCATCCAGGGGCGCGTCTGGGGAGCTGTTTTTT. The J gene is TRBJ2-2, the V gene TRBV7-9, with D possibly matching TRBD1 (6 bases). The CDR3 sequence is 16 residues long. Germline V lookup: CDR1 SEHNR, CDR2 FQNEAQ (reference sequence). Between the trimmed V and J ends, which lost 6 bases and 8 bases, there was a span of 22 bases.

For the CDR3, the DNA is TGTGCCAGCTCACCAGCGGGCTACGAGCAGTACTTC. Encoded protein: CASSPAGYEQYF. The J gene is TRBJ2-5, the V gene TRBV18, with D perhaps TRBD2 (5 bases). The last part of the DNA fits TRBJ2-7 better; the J call may be wrong. Germline-derived CDR1 and CDR2 are KGHSH and LQKENI. The length of the CDR3 is 12 residues.

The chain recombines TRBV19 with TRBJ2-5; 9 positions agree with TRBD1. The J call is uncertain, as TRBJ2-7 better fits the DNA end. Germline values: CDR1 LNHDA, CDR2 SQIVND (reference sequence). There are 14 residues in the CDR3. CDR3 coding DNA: TGTGCCAGTAGCGGGGGACAGGGCGGGTCCGAGCAGTACTTC. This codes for CASSGGQGGSEQYF.

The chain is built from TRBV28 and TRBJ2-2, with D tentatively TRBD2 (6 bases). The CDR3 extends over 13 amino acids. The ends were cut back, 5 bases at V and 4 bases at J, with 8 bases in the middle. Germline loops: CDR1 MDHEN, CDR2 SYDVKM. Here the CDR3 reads CASSVTSTGELFF. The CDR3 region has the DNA TGTGCCAGCAGTGTGACTAGCACCGGGGAGCTGTTTTTT. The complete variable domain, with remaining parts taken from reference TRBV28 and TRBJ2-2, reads DVKVTQSSRYLVKRTGEKVFLECVQDMDHENMFWYRQDPGLGLRLIYFSYDVKMKEKGDIPEGYSVSREKKERFSLILESASTNQTSMYLCASSVTSTGELFFGEGSRLTVL.

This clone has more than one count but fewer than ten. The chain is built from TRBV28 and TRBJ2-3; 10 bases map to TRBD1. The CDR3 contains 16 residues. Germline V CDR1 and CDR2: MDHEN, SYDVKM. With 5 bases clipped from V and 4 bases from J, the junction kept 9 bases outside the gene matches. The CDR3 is CASSPSGTGVADTQYF. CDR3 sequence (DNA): TGTGCCAGCAGTCCATCCGGGACAGGGGTGGCAGATACGCAGTATTTT.

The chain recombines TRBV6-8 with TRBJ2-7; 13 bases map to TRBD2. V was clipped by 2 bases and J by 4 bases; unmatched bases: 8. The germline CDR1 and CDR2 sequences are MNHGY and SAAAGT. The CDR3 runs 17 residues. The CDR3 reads CASSYPGLAGSRYEQYF. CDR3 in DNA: TGTGCCAGCAGTTACCCGGGACTAGCGGGAAGTCGTTACGAGCAGTACTTC.

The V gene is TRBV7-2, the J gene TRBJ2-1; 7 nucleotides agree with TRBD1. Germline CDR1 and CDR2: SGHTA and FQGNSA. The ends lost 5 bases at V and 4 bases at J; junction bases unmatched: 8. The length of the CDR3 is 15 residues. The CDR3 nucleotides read TGTGCCAGCAGCCGACAGGGACCATCATACAATGAGCAGTTCTTC. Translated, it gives CASSRQGPSYNEQFF.

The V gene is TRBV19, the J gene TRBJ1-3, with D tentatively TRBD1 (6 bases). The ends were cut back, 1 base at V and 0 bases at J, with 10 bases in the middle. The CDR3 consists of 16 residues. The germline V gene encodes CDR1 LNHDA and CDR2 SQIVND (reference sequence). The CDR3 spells CASSIAGTHSGNTIYF. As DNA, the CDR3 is TGTGCCAGTAGTATAGCCGGGACACACTCTGGAAACACCATATATTTT.

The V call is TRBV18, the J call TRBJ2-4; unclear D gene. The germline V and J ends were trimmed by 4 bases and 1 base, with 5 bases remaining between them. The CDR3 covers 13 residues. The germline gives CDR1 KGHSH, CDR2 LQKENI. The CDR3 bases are TGTGCCAGCTCACACTTGGCCAAAAACATTCAGTACTTC. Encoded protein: CASSHLAKNIQYF.

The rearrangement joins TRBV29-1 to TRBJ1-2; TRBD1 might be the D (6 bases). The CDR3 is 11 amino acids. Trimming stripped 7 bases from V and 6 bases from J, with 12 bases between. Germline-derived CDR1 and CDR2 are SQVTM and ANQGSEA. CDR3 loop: CSGRGGDGYTF. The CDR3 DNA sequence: TGCAGCGGTAGGGGGGGGGATGGCTACACCTTC. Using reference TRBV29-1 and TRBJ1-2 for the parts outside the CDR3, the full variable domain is SAVISQKPSRDICQRGTSLTIQCQVDSQVTMMFWYRQQPGQSLTLIATANQGSEATYESGFVIDKFPISRPNLTFSTLTVSNMSPEDSSIYLCSGRGGDGYTFGSGTRLTVV.

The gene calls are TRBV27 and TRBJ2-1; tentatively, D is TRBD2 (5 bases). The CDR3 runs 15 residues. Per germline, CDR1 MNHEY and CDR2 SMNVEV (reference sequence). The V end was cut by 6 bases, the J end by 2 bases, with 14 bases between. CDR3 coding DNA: TGTGCCAGCAGGGTCAGCGGAGTGGCCTACAATGAGCAGTTCTTC. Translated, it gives CASRVSGVAYNEQFF.

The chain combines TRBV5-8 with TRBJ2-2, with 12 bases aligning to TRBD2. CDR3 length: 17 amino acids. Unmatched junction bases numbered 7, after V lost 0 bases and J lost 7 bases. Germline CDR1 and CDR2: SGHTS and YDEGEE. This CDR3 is CASSLAKTSGSGGELFF. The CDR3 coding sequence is TGTGCCAGCAGCTTGGCCAAGACTAGCGGGAGTGGCGGGGAGCTGTTTTTT.

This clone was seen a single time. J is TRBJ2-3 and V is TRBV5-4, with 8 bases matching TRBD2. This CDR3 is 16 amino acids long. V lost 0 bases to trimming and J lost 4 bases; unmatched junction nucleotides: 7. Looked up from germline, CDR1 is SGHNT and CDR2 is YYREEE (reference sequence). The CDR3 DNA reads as TGTGCCAGCAGCTTGGGTAGGGCGGGAGGATCAGATACGCAGTATTTT. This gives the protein CASSLGRAGGSDTQYF.

Written as DNA, the CDR3 is TGTGCCAGCAGCTCACGGACAGAACTCTACGAGCAGTACTTC. Protein sequence: CASSSRTELYEQYF. This chain connects TRBV11-2 to TRBJ2-7; possible D gene TRBD1, 6 bases. Looked up from germline, CDR1 is SGHAT and CDR2 is FQNNGV. The length of the CDR3 is 14 residues. Trimming took off 4 bases at V and 3 bases at J, with 13 bases between the two ends.

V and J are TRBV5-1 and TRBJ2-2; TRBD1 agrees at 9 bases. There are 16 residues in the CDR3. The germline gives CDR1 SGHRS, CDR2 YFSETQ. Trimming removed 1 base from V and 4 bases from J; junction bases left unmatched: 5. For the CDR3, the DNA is TGCGCCAGCAGCTTGAGGGACAGGGTGAGCACCGGGGAGCTGTTTTTT. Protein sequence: CASSLRDRVSTGELFF.